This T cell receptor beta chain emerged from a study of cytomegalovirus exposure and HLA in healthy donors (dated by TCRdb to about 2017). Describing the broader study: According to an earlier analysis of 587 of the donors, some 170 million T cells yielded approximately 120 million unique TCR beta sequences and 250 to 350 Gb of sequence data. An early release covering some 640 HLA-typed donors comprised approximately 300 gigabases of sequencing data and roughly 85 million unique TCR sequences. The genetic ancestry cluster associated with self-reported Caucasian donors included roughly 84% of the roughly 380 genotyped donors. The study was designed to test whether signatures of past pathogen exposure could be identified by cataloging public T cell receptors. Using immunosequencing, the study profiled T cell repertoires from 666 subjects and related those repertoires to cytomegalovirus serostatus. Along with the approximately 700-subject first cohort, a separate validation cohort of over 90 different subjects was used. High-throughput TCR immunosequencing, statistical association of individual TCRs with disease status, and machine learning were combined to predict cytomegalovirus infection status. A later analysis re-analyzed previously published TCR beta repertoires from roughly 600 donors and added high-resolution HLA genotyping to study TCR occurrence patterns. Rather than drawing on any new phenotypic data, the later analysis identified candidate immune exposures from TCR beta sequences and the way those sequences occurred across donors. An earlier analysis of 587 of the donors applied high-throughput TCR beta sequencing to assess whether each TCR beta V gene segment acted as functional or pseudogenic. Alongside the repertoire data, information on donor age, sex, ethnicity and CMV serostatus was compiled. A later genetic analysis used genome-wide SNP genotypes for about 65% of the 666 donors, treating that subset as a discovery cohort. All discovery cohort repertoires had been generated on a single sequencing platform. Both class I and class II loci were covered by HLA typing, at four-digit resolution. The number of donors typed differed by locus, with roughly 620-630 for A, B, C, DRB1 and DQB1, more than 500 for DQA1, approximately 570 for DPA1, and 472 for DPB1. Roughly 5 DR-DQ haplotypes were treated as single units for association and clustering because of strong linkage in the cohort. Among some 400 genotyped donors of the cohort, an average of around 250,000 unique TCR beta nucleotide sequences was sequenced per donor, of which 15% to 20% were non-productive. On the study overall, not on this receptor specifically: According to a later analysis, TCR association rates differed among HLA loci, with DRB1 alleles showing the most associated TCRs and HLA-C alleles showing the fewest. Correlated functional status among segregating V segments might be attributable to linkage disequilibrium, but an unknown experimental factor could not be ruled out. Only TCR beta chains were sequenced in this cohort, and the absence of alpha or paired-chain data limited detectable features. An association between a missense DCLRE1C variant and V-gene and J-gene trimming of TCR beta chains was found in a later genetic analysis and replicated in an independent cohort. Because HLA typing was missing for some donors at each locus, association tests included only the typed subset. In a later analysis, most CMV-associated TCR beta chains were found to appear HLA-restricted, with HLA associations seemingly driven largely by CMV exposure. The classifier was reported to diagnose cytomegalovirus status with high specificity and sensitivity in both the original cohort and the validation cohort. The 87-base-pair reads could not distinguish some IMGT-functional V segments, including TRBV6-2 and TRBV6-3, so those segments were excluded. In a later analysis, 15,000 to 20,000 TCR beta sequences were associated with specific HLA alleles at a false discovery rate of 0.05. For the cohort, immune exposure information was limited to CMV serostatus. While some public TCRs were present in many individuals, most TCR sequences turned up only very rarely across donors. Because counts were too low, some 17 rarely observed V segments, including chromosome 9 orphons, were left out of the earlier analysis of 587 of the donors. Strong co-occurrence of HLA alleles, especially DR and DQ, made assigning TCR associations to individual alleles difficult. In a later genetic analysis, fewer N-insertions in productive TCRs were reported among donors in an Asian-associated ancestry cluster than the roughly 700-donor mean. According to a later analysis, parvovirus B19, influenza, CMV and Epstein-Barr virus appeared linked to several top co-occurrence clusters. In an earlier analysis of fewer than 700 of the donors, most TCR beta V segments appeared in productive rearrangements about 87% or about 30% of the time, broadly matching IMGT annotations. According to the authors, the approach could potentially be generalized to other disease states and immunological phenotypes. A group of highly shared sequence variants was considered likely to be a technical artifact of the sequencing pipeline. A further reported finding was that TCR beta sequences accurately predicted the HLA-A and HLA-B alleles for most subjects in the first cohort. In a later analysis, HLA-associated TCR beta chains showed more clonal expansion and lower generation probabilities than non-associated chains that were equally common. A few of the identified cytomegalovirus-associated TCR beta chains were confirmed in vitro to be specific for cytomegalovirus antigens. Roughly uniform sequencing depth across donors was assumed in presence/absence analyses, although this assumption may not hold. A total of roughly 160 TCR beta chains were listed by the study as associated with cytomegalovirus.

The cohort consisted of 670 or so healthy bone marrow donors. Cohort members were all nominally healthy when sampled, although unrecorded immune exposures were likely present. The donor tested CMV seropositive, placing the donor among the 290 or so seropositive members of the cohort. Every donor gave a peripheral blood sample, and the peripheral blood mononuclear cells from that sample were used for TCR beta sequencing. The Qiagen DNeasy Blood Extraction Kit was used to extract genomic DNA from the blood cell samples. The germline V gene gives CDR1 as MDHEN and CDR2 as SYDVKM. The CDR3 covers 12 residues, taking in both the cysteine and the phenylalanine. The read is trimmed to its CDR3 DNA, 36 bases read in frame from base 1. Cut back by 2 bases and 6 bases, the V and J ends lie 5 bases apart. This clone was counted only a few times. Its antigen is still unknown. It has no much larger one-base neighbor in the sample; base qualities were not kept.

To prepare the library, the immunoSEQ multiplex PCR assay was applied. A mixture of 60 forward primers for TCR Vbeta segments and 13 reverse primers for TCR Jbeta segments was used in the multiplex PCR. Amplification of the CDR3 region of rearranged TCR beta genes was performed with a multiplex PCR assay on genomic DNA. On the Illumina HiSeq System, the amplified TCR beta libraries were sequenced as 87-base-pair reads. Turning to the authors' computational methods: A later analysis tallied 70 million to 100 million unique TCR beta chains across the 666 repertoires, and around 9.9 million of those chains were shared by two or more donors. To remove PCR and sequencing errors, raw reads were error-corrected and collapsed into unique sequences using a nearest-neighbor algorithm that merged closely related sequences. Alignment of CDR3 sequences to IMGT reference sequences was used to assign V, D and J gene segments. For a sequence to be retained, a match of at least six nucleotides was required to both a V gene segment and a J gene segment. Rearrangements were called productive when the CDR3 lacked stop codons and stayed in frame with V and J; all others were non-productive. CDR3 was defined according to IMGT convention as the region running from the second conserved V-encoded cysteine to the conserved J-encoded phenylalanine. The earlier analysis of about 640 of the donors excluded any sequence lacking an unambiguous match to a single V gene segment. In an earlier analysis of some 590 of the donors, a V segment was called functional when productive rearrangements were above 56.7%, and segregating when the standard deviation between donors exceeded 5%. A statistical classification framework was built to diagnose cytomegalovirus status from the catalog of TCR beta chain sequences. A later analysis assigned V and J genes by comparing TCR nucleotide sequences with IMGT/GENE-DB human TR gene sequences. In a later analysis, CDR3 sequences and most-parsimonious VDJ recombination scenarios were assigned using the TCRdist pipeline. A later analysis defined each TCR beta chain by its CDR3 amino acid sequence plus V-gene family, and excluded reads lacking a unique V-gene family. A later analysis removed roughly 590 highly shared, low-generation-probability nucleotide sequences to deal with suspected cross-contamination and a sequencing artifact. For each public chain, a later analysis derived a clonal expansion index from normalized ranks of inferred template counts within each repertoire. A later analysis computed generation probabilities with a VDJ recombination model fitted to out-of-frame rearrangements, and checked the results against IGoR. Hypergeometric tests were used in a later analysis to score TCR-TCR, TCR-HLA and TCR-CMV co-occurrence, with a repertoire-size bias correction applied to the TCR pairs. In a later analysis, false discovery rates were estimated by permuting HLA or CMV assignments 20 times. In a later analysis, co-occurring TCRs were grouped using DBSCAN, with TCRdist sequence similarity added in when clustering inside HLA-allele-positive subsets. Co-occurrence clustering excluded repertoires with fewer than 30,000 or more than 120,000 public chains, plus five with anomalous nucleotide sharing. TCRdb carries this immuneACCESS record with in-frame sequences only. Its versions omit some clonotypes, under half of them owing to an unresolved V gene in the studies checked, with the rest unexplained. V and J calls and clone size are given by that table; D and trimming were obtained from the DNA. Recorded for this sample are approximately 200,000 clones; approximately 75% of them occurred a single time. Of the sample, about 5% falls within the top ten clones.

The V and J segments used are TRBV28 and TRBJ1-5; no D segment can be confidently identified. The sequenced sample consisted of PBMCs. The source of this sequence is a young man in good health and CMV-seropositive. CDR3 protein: CASSLSAQPQHF. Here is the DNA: TGTGCCAGCAGTTTAAGCGCTCAGCCCCAGCATTTT.